This T cell receptor (beta chain) is drawn from a study of Ad26.COV2.S vaccination and SARS-CoV-2 variants. The CDR3 consists of 15 residues. The V end lost 5 bases, the J end lost 3 bases, and 17 bases lay between the germline ends. Germline V gives CDR1 SGHVS, CDR2 FQNEAQ. Note on this clone: What it binds is not known.

Notes on the study in general: Analyses that measured TCR breadth and depth may have underestimated total T cell responses. The placebo group had lower spike-specific TCR breadth than the vaccine recipients did.

Data came from immunoSEQ multiplex PCR; TCRdb stores just in-frame clones and leaves some out. The table lists about 350,000 clones, 92% of them singletons. Sequencing was performed on peripheral blood, taken after recovery from COVID-19. The chain combines TRBV7-8 with TRBJ2-7; tentatively, D is TRBD1 or TRBD2 (5 bases each). The origin of this receptor is a human donor who had recovered from COVID-19. CDR3 sequence reads: CASSPSLGRLYEQYF. The CDR3 bases are TGTGCCAGCAGCCCGTCCCTGGGACGGCTCTACGAGCAGTACTTC.